Presented here are 18 T cell receptor beta chains from one specimen sequenced in a study of T cells after yellow fever vaccination. In TCRdb, the 5' RACE reads were re-called with MiXCR into one record per CDR3 protein. The table lists 500,000 to 650,000 distinct CDR3 sequences, around 17% of them singletons, with 17% in the top ten. Sample: PBMCs, taken roughly 5 days after the first yellow fever vaccination. Receptors were obtained from a man aged 18 to 30 who received the YFV17D yellow fever vaccine.

V usage is TRBV10-3 and J usage is TRBJ2-1, with unresolved D. The germline CDR1 and CDR2 sequences are ENHRY and SYGVKD. V was trimmed by 0 bases and J by 7 bases, leaving 4 bases between them. The CDR3 consists of 12 residues. In nucleotides, the CDR3 is TGTGCCATCAGTGAGTCCTCTAATGAGCAGTTCTTC. Translating gives CAISESSNEQFF.

This rearrangement joins TRBV12-3 or TRBV12-4 to TRBJ1-1; D might be TRBD1 (6 bases). The V and J ends lost 6 bases and 1 base respectively, with 12 bases between them. The CDR3 is 14 amino acids. The CDR3 DNA sequence: TGTGCCAGCAGCCAACAGGGAGGGAACACTGAAGCTTTCTTT. Its protein is CASSQQGGNTEAFF.

V usage is TRBV7-2 and J usage is TRBJ1-6; perhaps TRBD1 as D (5 bases). The germline CDR1 and CDR2 sequences are SGHTA and FQGNSA. This CDR3 is 15 amino acids long. The ends were cut back, 3 bases at V and 6 bases at J, with 12 bases in the middle. In nucleotides, the CDR3 is TGTGCCAGCAGCTTCGAGGCAGGGATTAATTCACCCCTCCACTTT. As protein: CASSFEAGINSPLHF.

This clonotype was detected a few times. This chain connects TRBV10-3 to TRBJ2-7; tentatively, D is TRBD1 (6 bases). The CDR3 is 11 amino acids. Germline lookup yields CDR1 ENHRY and CDR2 SYGVKD. Trimming took 6 bases from V and 6 from J, leaving 9 bases between them. CDR3 amino acids: CAIRQGVEQYV. The CDR3 DNA reads as TGTGCCATCAGACAGGGTGTCGAGCAGTACGTC.

V is TRBV6-2 or TRBV6-3 and J is TRBJ2-3; the D gene is possibly TRBD1 (5 bases). This CDR3 is 15 amino acids long. V was pared by 5 bases and J by 2 bases, with 14 bases between. Looked up from germline, CDR1 is MNHEY and CDR2 is SVGEGT. CDR3: CASSKGHRFTDTQYF. DNA for the CDR3: TGTGCCAGCAGTAAAGGACACAGGTTCACAGATACGCAGTATTTT.

This sequence joins TRBV9 and TRBJ2-1; D is possibly TRBD1 (6 bases). CDR3 length equals 15 residues. The ends were cut back, 0 bases at V and 4 bases at J, with 11 bases in the middle. In germline, CDR1 is SGDLS, CDR2 YYNGEE. The CDR3 is CASSVAGTTYNEQFF. CDR3 DNA sequence: TGTGCCAGCAGCGTAGCTGGGACAACTTACAATGAGCAGTTCTTC.

V is TRBV5-4 and J is TRBJ2-5, with 7 nucleotides matching TRBD2. With V trimmed by 4 bases and J by 5 bases, 8 bases remained unmatched. The CDR3 is 14 residues long. The germline CDR1 and CDR2 sequences are SGHNT and YYREEE (reference sequence). Here the CDR3 DNA reads TGTGCCAGCAGCCTCGGACTAGTCTCCGAGACCCAGTACTTC. Its protein is CASSLGLVSETQYF.

J is TRBJ1-2 and V is TRBV3-1; 7 bases line up with TRBD1. This CDR3 comprises 14 residues. Germline lookup yields CDR1 LGHDT and CDR2 YNNKEL (reference sequence). V shed 2 bases, J shed 4 bases, and the junction held 4 bases outside the gene matches. CDR3 sequence: CASSQLDRVYGYTF. CDR3 DNA: TGTGCCAGCAGCCAACTTGACAGGGTCTATGGCTACACCTTC.

This clonotype was observed many times. V gene TRBV4-2 combines with J gene TRBJ1-5, with D maybe TRBD1 (5 bases). There are 15 residues in the CDR3. Germline CDR1 LGHNA, CDR2 YNFKEQ. V shed 0 bases and J shed 5 bases, with 11 bases lying between them. In DNA form, the CDR3 reads TGTGCCAGCAGCCAAGATCCAACAGGTGATCAGCCCCAGCATTTT. Its translation: CASSQDPTGDQPQHF.

This clonotype has more than one count but fewer than ten. CDR3 nucleotides: TGTGCCAGCAGCTTAGCGGGGGGATTCACAGATACGCAGTATTTT. Its protein product is CASSLAGGFTDTQYF. The genes are TRBV7-2 and TRBJ2-3; a weak D match, TRBD2 (6 bases). Germline loops: CDR1 SGHTA, CDR2 FQGNSA. The CDR3 is made up of 15 amino acids. Trimming took 0 bases from V and 2 from J, leaving 9 bases between them.

This chain connects TRBV4-3 to TRBJ1-2, with no clear D. Germline V gives CDR1 LGHNA, CDR2 YSLEER. The CDR3 runs 17 residues. V shed 0 bases and J shed 4 bases, with 18 bases lying between them. CDR3 residues: CASSQDRSGRGSYGYTF. CDR3 nucleotides: TGCGCCAGCAGCCAAGATCGGTCCGGTCGGGGATCCTATGGCTACACCTTC.

This chain links TRBV29-1 with TRBJ2-3; 9 bases fit TRBD1. Germline trimming cut 7 bases from V and 5 bases from J; bases unmatched to any gene: 7. CDR3 length equals 13 residues. Per the germline V gene, CDR1 is SQVTM and CDR2 is ANQGSEA. The chain's CDR3 is CSAWDRAGDTQYF. CDR3 nucleotide sequence: TGCAGCGCCTGGGACAGGGCTGGAGATACGCAGTATTTT.

The chain recombines TRBV5-1 with TRBJ1-1; D remains unclear. The V gene's germline CDR1 is SGHRS and CDR2 YFSETQ. The CDR3 contains 14 residues. Trimming took off 4 bases at V and 2 bases at J, with 12 bases between the two ends. CDR3 sequence: CASSRMTKNTEAFF. CDR3 nucleotide sequence: TGCGCCAGCAGCCGCATGACCAAAAACACTGAAGCTTTCTTT.

The chain links TRBV5-1 to TRBJ1-1, with TRBD1 as a possible D gene (6 bases). The germline CDR1 and CDR2 sequences are SGHRS and YFSETQ. The CDR3 runs to 16 residues. Trimming took off 4 bases at V and 1 base at J, with 17 bases between the two ends. The CDR3 loop reads CASSQMVGAGNTEAFF. CDR3 sequence (DNA): TGCGCCAGCAGCCAAATGGTGGGGGCCGGGAACACTGAAGCTTTCTTT.

V and J are TRBV30 and TRBJ2-3; no firm D call. The V gene lost 4 bases and the J gene lost 2 bases, with 4 bases spanning the gap. The germline gives CDR1 GTSNPN, CDR2 SVGIG (reference sequence). The length of the CDR3 is 11 residues. CDR3 residues: CAWTTTDTQYF. DNA for the CDR3: TGTGCCTGGACCACCACAGATACGCAGTATTTT.

The chain combines TRBV3-1 with TRBJ1-1; 11 nucleotides line up with TRBD1. CDR3 size: 14 residues. Germline loops: CDR1 LGHDT, CDR2 YNNKEL (reference sequence). J gave up 4 bases and V 6 bases, and 4 bases lay outside the gene matches. This chain's CDR3 is CASSRTGGSTEAFF. The CDR3, as DNA: TGTGCCAGCAGTCGGACAGGGGGCAGCACTGAAGCTTTCTTT.

The chain has TRBV7-8 and TRBJ1-1; perhaps TRBD1 as D (6 bases). Germline V gene lookup returns CDR1 SGHVS and CDR2 FQNEAQ. The V end was cut by 5 bases, the J end by 4 bases, with 17 bases between. The CDR3 loop spans 15 amino acids. As DNA, the CDR3 is TGTGCCAGCAGCGCCCTGGCAGGGGAGTTCACTGAAGCTTTCTTT. Its protein product is CASSALAGEFTEAFF.

This clonotype was detected only a few times. The V and J genes are TRBV5-1 and TRBJ1-1; 7 positions agree with TRBD1. V shed 4 bases and J 0 bases; nucleotides not matched to a gene: 18. Per the germline V gene, CDR1 is SGHRS and CDR2 is YFSETQ. The CDR3 has 19 amino acids. CDR3 region: CASSPRMDRRITLNTEAFF. For the CDR3, the DNA is TGCGCCAGCAGCCCTAGAATGGACAGGCGCATCACGTTGAACACTGAAGCTTTCTTT.